What follows describes a single T cell receptor beta chain. The ends were cut back, 1 base at V and 5 bases at J, with 9 bases in the middle. This CDR3 region has 14 residues. Looked up from germline, CDR1 is SGHRS and CDR2 is YFSETQ. This specimen comes from a study of blood T cell repertoires in COVID-19. Background on the study: T cells, B-cell-depleted T cells, or PBMCs supplied cDNA or gDNA.

Original analysis: Researchers report that nucleated cell counts were estimated from reference gene primer amplification. Generated by immunoSEQ multiplex PCR, the TCRdb table keeps only in-frame clones and is missing some. That table supplies the V and J calls and clone size; D and trimming were determined from the DNA. The sample includes some 100,000 clones, 60% to 85% of them seen just once. The sequenced material came from peripheral blood. The sequence derives from a man between 65 and 79 years old with acute or convalescent COVID-19. The rearrangement uses TRBV5-1 and TRBJ2-2, with D unresolved. The chain's CDR3 is CASSLRQVTGELFF. The CDR3 DNA sequence: TGCGCCAGCAGCTTGCGTCAGGTAACCGGGGAGCTGTTTTTT. The full variable domain, its missing parts supplied by reference TRBV5-1 and TRBJ2-2, is KAGVTQTPRYLIKTRGQQVTLSCSPISGHRSVSWYQQTPGQGLQFLFEYFSETQRNKGNFPGRFSGRQFSNSRSEMNVSTLELGDSALYLCASSLRQVTGELFFGEGSRLTVL.